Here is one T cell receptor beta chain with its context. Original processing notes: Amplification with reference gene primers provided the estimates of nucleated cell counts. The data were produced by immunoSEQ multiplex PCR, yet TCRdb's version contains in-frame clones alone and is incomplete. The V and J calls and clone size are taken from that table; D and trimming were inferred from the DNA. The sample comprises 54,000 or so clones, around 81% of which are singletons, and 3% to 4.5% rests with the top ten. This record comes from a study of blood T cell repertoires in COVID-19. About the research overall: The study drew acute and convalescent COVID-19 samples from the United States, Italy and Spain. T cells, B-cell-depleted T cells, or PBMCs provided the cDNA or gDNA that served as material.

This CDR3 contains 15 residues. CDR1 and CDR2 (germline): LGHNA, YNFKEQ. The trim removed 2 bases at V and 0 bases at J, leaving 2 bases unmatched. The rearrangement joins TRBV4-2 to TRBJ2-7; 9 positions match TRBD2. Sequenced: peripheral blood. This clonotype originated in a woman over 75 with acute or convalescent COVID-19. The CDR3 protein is CASSQHSGSSYEQYF. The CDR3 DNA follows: TGTGCCAGCAGCCAACATAGCGGGAGCTCCTACGAGCAGTACTTC.